This TCR beta chain appears in the sequencing data of a study of human T cells and chemical hapten exposure (dated by TCRdb to the early 2020s). Context from the whole study: For sensitization, 2% DPC in acetone was applied to a roughly 2 cm by roughly 2 cm area of upper inner arm skin. Patch tests used Finn chambers with 0.01% DPC on the upper back, scored after 6 days by International Contact Dermatitis Research Group standards. Under 30 alopecia patients gave blood for TCR sequencing at one to four time points (pre-sensitization, 2, 6 and 24 weeks). Libraries were combined into a pool for sequencing, and differences in TCR yield between samples came mainly from small differences in library volumes within the pool. In alopecia patients, the study followed how the peripheral blood TCR repertoire changed in vivo over primary and secondary sensitization to diphenylcyclopropenone (DPC), a hapten. Blood samples were taken from patients before sensitization (week 0) and at 2, 6 and about 24 weeks after DPC sensitization. The patient cohort, mostly female, included alopecia areata with under or over 50% scalp involvement, alopecia totalis and alopecia universalis. Weekly therapeutic DPC doses were additionally applied to the scalp of patients throughout the approximately 24-week study period.

The time point tag for this specimen amounts to: patch test 1, 2 weeks after DPC sensitization. The label giving this sample's treatment or condition can be read as: therapeutic diphenylcyclopropenone sensitization with weekly scalp DPC. At each patch-test visit, blood was drawn before the patch test was applied. Patients were considered eligible if aged 18 to 70, diagnosed with alopecia and deemed suitable for DPC therapy, and patients were excluded if pregnant. Unfractionated whole blood was collected in Tempus Blood RNA tubes, and total RNA was extracted from that blood. This clonotype was recorded many times. Its cognate antigen has yet to be identified. No qualities accompany the bases; no much larger clone lies one base away. Points the paper makes about the study in general: Expanded TCRs formed significantly more large CDR3 similarity clusters than pre-sensitization or healthy control sets, consistent with antigen-driven responses. Patch test score was positively correlated with the number of PT1 expanded TCRs, with significance at thresholds 8, 16 and 32 but not at 4. Because all patients had alopecia, a presumed autoimmune disease, the immune response of the patients might differ from that of healthy individuals. The number of TCRs above 1 in 1000 frequency did not change with DPC sensitization; there was no evidence of global repertoire structure alterations. Repeated subsampling changed both the strength of the expansion versus patch-test correlation and the threshold at which the correlation became significant.

CDR1 MGHRA and CDR2 YSYEKL are derived from the germline V gene. The CDR3 starts with the cysteine, ends with the phenylalanine, and has 14 residues. The kept DNA is CDR3 alone, 42 bases in frame from the first base. V and J lose 5 bases and 8 bases, and a span of 13 bases separates them. Libraries came from RACE. Instrument on record: NextSeq 500. Library preparation attached unique molecular identifiers to individual cDNA molecules for quantitative, reproducible TCR counting. For every blood RNA sample, sequencing covered both the TCR alpha and TCR beta chains. The original pipeline was this. A median of about 89,000 TCRs per sample was observed, with a range of 23,224 to 690,600. The Decombinator software suite was used to annotate V, J and CDR3 in the TCR reads. For the PS versus PT1 abundance plots, all samples were subsampled to the same number of TCRs (28,000). TCRs were defined as expanded if absent before sensitization and observed at least eight times at the 2-week time point. TCRdb trimmed public reads at Q25 via fastp, called clones via MiXCR and kept in-frame beta chains. One record per CDR3 amino acid sequence lists the most common genes and DNA. TCRdb, not the original authors, processed these V and J calls. In all, the sample holds 79,000 or so distinct CDR3 sequences, and 10% of those were seen once. 1.3% to 1.5% of the sample is taken by the ten largest.

Sequenced here: whole blood, sampled in connection with sensitization to the hapten diphenylcyclopropenone (DPC). The origin of this receptor is a woman aged 45-59 years with alopecia areata. Some clones in this sample may be carry-over from other donors' samples. The chain is assembled from TRBV4-1 and TRBJ1-6; there is no confident call for the D gene. The encoded CDR3 is CASSLRQVDSPLHF. The nucleotides read TGCGCCAGCAGCTTACGACAAGTCGATTCACCCCTCCACTTT.